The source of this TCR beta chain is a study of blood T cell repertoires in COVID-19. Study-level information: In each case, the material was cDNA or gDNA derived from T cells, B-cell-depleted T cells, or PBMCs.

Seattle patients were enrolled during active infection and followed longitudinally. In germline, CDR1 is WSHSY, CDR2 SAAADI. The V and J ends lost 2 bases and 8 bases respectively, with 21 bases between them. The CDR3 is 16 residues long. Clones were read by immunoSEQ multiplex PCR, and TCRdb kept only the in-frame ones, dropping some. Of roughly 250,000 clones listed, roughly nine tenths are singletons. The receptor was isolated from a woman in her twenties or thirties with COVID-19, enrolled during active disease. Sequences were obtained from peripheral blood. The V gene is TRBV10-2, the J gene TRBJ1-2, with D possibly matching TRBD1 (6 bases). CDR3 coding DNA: TGCGCCAGCAGTGAGGGAGGACAGATTTTAGGGAAGGGCTACACCTTC. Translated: CASSEGGQILGKGYTF.